A single sample is the source of the 14 T cell receptor beta chains below, sequenced in a study of cytomegalovirus exposure and HLA in healthy donors. PCR was performed using 60 Vbeta and 13 Jbeta primers. Profiled with immunoSEQ multiplex PCR; TCRdb holds only in-frame clones, not every one. The profile shows about 110,000 clones, 65% to 75% of them singletons. Sequenced input: PBMCs. These receptors all come from a man aged 25 to 40 in good health and CMV-seropositive.

V and J are TRBV7-8 and TRBJ1-2; TRBD1 matches at 8 bases. With V trimmed by 2 bases and J by 4 bases, 9 bases remained unmatched. In germline, CDR1 is SGHVS, CDR2 FQNEAQ. CDR3 size: 16 residues. The CDR3: CASSLFTGGPGYGYTF. The CDR3 DNA is TGTGCCAGCAGCTTATTCACAGGGGGGCCCGGCTATGGCTACACCTTC. The entire variable domain, with the rest obtained from reference TRBV7-8 and TRBJ1-2, is as follows: GAGVSQSPRYKVAKRGQDVALRCDPISGHVSLFWYQQALGQGPEFLTYFQNEAQLDKSGLPSDRFFAERPEGSVSTLKIQRTQQEDSAVYLCASSLFTGGPGYGYTFGSGTRLTVV.

V usage is TRBV7-2 and J usage is TRBJ1-2; no firm D call. The CDR3 consists of 15 residues. Trimming took off 1 base at V and 4 bases at J, with 13 bases between the two ends. Per the germline V gene, CDR1 is SGHTA and CDR2 is FQGNSA. CDR3 sequence (DNA): TGTGCCAGCAGCTTAGTCTCGGTCAGGCCCTATGGCTACACCTTC. It specifies CASSLVSVRPYGYTF. Full variable domain (missing parts from reference TRBV7-2 and TRBJ1-2): GAGVSQSPSNKVTEKGKDVELRCDPISGHTALYWYRQSLGQGLEFLIYFQGNSAPDKSGLPSDRFSAERTGGSVSTLTIQRTQQEDSAVYLCASSLVSVRPYGYTFGSGTRLTVV.

This clone was picked up one time. The chain employs TRBV4-1 and TRBJ2-6; TRBD2 matches 8 bases. V was clipped by 2 bases and J by 0 bases; unmatched bases: 6. Germline V CDR1 and CDR2: MGHRA, YSYEKL. This CDR3 has 18 residues. The CDR3 sequence: CASSQRAGGFSGANVLTF. The CDR3 bases are TGCGCCAGCAGCCAAAGGGCGGGGGGATTCTCTGGGGCCAACGTCCTGACTTTC.

The chain combines TRBV30 with TRBJ2-7; D is perhaps TRBD1 (6 bases). Germline loops: CDR1 GTSNPN, CDR2 SVGIG (reference sequence). The CDR3 is 14 residues long. The CDR3 sequence: CASQGLFTSYEQYF. CDR3 DNA sequence: TGTGCTTCTCAGGGGTTATTTACCTCCTACGAGCAGTACTTC.

This clone was counted only a few times. The V call is TRBV6-6, the J call TRBJ1-5; no definite D call. The germline V gene encodes CDR1 MNHNY and CDR2 SVGAGI (reference sequence). The CDR3 runs to 13 residues. Deletions cut 4 bases from V and 1 base from J, with 5 bases between. CDR3 loop: CASSSQSNQPQHF. The CDR3 bases are TGTGCCAGCAGTTCCCAGAGCAATCAGCCCCAGCATTTT.

This chain joins TRBV5-1 and TRBJ1-1, with TRBD1 as a possible D gene (6 bases). The germline V gene has CDR1 SGHRS and CDR2 YFSETQ. CDR3 size: 16 residues. Trimming left V 0 bases short and J 0 bases short, with 12 bases between. As DNA, the CDR3 is TGCGCCAGCAGCTTGGGTCAGGGGCACATGAACACTGAAGCTTTCTTT. Translated: CASSLGQGHMNTEAFF.

The V and J genes are TRBV19 and TRBJ2-3; D might be TRBD1 (5 bases). The CDR3 runs 13 residues. Trimming shortened V by 4 bases and J by 9 bases, and 14 bases separated the two germline ends. From germline, CDR1 is LNHDA and CDR2 SQIVND (reference sequence). This CDR3 is CASSTRSGWTQYF. The CDR3 DNA reads TGTGCCAGTAGTACCCGATCAGGGTGGACGCAGTATTTT.

V is TRBV7-2 and J is TRBJ2-6; D not certain. The CDR3 has 16 amino acids. The V end was cut by 1 base, the J end by 0 bases, with 7 bases between. Germline V gives CDR1 SGHTA, CDR2 FQGNSA. The CDR3 DNA reads as TGTGCCAGCAGCTTAGTCCAGAACTCTGGGGCCAACGTCCTGACTTTC. It yields the protein CASSLVQNSGANVLTF.

The chain carries TRBV5-1 and TRBJ1-5, with 9 nucleotides matching TRBD1. The CDR3 sequence is 15 residues long. J was trimmed by 6 bases and V by 3 bases; bases with no gene match: 7. From germline, CDR1 is SGHRS and CDR2 YFSETQ. CDR3 DNA: TGCGCCAGCAGCTCCGAGACAGGGGGGTTTCAGCCCCAGCATTTT. This sequence encodes CASSSETGGFQPQHF.

The CDR3 spells CASRPGQGLHEQYF. CDR3 nucleotides: TGTGCAAGTCGCCCCGGACAGGGGCTCCACGAGCAGTACTTC. J is TRBJ2-5 and V is TRBV12-2; the D call TRBD1 from the table was never checked on the DNA. Judging by the DNA end, TRBJ2-7 fits better; the J call may be wrong. TRBV12-2 is flagged as a pseudogene. The length of the CDR3 is 14 residues.

The chain links TRBV7-9 to TRBJ2-7; D is uncertain. The germline CDR1 and CDR2 sequences are SEHNR and FQNEAQ (reference sequence). CDR3 length: 14 amino acids. V lost 2 bases and J 0 bases, leaving 8 bases between the germline ends. The CDR3 spells CASSLTASSYEQYF. As DNA, the CDR3 is TGTGCCAGCAGCTTAACAGCCTCCTCCTACGAGCAGTACTTC.

The gene calls are TRBV7-2 and TRBJ1-6, with TRBD1 matching over 7 bases. Germline CDR1 reads SGHTA; CDR2 reads FQGNSA. Unmatched junction bases numbered 8, after V lost 1 base and J lost 11 bases. The CDR3 spans 15 residues. The CDR3 DNA reads as TGTGCCAGCAGCTTAGTTGACAGGGCTGGGGCACCCCTCCACTTT. Protein product: CASSLVDRAGAPLHF. The whole variable domain, filled in from reference TRBV7-2 and TRBJ1-6, reads GAGVSQSPSNKVTEKGKDVELRCDPISGHTALYWYRQSLGQGLEFLIYFQGNSAPDKSGLPSDRFSAERTGGSVSTLTIQRTQQEDSAVYLCASSLVDRAGAPLHFGNGTRLTVT.

This sequence joins TRBV9 and TRBJ2-7; D might be TRBD1 (6 bases). Between the trimmed V and J ends, which lost 0 bases and 3 bases, there was a span of 13 bases. CDR1 is SGDLS and CDR2 is YYNGEE in the germline V gene. The CDR3 spans 15 residues. CDR3 nucleotide sequence: TGTGCCAGCAGCGTAGAGGCAGGGGCGATCTACGAGCAGTACTTC. It encodes CASSVEAGAIYEQYF.

The rearrangement links TRBV2 to TRBJ2-3, with 8 positions matching TRBD2. The CDR3 loop spans 17 amino acids. The J segment lost 2 bases and the V segment lost 5 bases, leaving 12 bases of the junction unmatched. Germline assignment: CDR1 SNHLY and CDR2 FYNNEI. CDR3 sequence (DNA): TGTGCCAGCAGTCCTGGACCGGGACTAGTGCCCACAGATACGCAGTATTTT. This translates into CASSPGPGLVPTDTQYF.